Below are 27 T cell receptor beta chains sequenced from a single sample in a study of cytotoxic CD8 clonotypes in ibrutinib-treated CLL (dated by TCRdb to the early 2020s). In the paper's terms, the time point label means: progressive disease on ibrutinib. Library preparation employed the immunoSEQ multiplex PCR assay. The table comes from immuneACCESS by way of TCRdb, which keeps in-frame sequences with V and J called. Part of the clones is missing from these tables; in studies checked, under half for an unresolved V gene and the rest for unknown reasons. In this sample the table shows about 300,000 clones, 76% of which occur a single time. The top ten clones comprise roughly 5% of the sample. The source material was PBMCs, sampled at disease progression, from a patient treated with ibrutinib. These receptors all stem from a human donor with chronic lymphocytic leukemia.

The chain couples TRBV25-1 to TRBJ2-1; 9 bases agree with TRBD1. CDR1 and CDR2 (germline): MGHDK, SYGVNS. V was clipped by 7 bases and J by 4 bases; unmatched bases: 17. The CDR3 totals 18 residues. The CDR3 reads CASMGQGRMRLPYNEQFF. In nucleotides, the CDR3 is TGTGCCAGCATGGGACAGGGACGAATGCGGCTCCCATACAATGAGCAGTTCTTC.

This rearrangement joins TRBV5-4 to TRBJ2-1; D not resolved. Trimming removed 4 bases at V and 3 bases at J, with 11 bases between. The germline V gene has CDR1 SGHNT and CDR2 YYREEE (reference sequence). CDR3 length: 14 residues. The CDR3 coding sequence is TGTGCCAGCAGCCCCGCAGGCGACTACAATGAGCAGTTCTTC. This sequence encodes CASSPAGDYNEQFF.

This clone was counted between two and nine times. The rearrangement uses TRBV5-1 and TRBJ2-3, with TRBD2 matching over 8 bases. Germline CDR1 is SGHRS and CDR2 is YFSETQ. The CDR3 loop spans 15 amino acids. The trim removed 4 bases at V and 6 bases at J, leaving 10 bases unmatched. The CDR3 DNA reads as TGCGCCAGCAGCCCCCACAGCGGGAGTCCGGATACGCAGTATTTT. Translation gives CASSPHSGSPDTQYF. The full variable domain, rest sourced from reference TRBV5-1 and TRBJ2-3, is KAGVTQTPRYLIKTRGQQVTLSCSPISGHRSVSWYQQTPGQGLQFLFEYFSETQRNKGNFPGRFSGRQFSNSRSEMNVSTLELGDSALYLCASSPHSGSPDTQYFGPGTRLTVL.

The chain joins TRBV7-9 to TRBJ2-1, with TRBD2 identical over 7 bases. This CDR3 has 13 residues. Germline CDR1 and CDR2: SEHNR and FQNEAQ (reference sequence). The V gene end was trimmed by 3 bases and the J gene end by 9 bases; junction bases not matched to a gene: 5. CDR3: CASSFRGEGEQFF. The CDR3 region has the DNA TGTGCCAGCAGCTTTAGAGGGGAGGGTGAGCAGTTCTTC.

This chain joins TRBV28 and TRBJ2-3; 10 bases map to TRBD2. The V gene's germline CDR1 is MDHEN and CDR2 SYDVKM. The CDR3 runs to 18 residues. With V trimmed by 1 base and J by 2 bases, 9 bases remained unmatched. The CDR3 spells CASSLLLGTSAHTDTQYF. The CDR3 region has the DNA TGTGCCAGCAGTTTATTGTTGGGGACTAGCGCGCACACAGATACGCAGTATTTT.

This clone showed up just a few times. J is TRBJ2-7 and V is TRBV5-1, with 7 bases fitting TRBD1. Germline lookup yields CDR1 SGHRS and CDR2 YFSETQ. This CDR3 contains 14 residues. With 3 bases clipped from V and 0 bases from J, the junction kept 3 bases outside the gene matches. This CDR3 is CASSYDRASYEQYF. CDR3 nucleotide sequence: TGCGCCAGCAGCTACGACAGGGCCTCCTACGAGCAGTACTTC. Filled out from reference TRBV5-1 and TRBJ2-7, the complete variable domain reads KAGVTQTPRYLIKTRGQQVTLSCSPISGHRSVSWYQQTPGQGLQFLFEYFSETQRNKGNFPGRFSGRQFSNSRSEMNVSTLELGDSALYLCASSYDRASYEQYFGPGTRLTVT.

The CDR3 region is CASSLLEGQSYEQYF. CDR3 DNA sequence: TGTGCCAGCAGTTTACTAGAGGGACAGTCCTACGAGCAGTACTTC. The V and J genes are TRBV28 and TRBJ2-7, with TRBD1 matching 7 bases. The CDR3 has 15 amino acids. Germline values: CDR1 MDHEN, CDR2 SYDVKM. V dropped 2 bases and J dropped 1; count of bases not matched to a gene: 5.

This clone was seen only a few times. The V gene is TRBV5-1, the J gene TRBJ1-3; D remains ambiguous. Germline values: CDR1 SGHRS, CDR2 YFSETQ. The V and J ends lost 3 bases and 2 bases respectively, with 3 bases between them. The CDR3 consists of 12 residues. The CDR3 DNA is TGCGCCAGCAGCTACCCTGGAAACACCATATATTTT. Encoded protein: CASSYPGNTIYF.

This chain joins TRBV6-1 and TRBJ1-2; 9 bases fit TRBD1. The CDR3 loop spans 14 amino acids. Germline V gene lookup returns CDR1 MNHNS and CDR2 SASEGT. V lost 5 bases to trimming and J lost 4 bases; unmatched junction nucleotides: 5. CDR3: CASSPMTGGYGYTF. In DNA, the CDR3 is TGTGCCAGCAGTCCCATGACAGGGGGCTATGGCTACACCTTC.

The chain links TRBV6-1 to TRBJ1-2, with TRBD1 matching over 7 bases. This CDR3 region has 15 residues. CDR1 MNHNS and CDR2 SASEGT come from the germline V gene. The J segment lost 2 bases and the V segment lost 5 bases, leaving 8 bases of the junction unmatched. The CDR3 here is CASSPGPGQNYGYTF. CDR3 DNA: TGTGCCAGCAGTCCCGGACCGGGACAGAACTATGGCTACACCTTC.

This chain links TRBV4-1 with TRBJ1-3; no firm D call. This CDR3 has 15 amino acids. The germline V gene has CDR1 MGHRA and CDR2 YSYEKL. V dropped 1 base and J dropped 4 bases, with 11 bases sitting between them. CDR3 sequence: CASSQARGPGNTIYF. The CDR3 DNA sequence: TGCGCCAGCAGCCAAGCTAGAGGGCCCGGAAACACCATATATTTT.

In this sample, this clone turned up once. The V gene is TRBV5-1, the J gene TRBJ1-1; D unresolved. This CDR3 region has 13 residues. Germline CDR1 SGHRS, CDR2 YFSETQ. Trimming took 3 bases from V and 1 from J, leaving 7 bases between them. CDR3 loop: CASSSVRNTEAFF. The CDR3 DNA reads TGCGCCAGCAGCTCCGTACGGAACACTGAAGCTTTCTTT.

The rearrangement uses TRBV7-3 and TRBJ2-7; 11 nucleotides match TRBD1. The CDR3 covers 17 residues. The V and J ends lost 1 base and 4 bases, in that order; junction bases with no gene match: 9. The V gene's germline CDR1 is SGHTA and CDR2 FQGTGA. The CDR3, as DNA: TGTGCCAGCAGCTTAATCCCCGGAGGACAGGGGGCGTACGAGCAGTACTTC. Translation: CASSLIPGGQGAYEQYF.

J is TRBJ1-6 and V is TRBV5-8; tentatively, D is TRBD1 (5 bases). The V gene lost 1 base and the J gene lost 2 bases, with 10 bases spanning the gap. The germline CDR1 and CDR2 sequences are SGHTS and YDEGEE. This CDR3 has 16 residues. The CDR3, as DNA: TGTGCCAGCAGCTTGCCTGTCAGGGCCTATAATTCACCCCTCCACTTT. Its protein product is CASSLPVRAYNSPLHF.

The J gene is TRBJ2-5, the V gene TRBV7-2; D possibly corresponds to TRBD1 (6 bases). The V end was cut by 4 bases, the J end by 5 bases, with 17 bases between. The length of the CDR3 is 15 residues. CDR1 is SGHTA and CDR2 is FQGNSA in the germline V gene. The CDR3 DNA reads TGTGCCAGCAGCTCGAGGATCTCCAGGGGTGAGACCCAGTACTTC. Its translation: CASSSRISRGETQYF.

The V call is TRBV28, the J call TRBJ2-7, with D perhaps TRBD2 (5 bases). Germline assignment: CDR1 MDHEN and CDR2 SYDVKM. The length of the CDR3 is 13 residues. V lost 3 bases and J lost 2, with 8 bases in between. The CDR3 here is CASSFVGAYEQYF. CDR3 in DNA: TGTGCCAGCAGTTTTGTCGGGGCCTACGAGCAGTACTTC.

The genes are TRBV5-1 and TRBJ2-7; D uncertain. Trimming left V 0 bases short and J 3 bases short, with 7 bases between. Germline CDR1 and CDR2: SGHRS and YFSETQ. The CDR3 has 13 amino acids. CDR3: CASSLDGFYEQYF. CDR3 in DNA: TGCGCCAGCAGCTTGGATGGGTTCTACGAGCAGTACTTC.

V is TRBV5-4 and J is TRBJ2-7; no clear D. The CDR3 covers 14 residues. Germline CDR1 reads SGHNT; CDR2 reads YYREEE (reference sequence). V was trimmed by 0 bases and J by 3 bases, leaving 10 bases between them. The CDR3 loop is CASSLEGNLYEQYF. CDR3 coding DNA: TGTGCCAGCAGCTTGGAAGGGAACCTCTACGAGCAGTACTTC. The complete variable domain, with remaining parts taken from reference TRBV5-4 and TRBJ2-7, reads ETGVTQSPTHLIKTRGQQVTLRCSSQSGHNTVSWYQQALGQGPQFIFQYYREEENGRGNFPPRFSGLQFPNYSSELNVNALELDDSALYLCASSLEGNLYEQYFGPGTRLTVT.

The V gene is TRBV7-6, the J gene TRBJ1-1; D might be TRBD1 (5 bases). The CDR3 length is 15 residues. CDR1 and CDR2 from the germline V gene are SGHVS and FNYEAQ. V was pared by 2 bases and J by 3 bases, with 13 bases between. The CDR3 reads CASSLTQGRDTEAFF. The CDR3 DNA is TGTGCCAGCAGCTTAACTCAGGGTCGCGACACTGAAGCTTTCTTT.

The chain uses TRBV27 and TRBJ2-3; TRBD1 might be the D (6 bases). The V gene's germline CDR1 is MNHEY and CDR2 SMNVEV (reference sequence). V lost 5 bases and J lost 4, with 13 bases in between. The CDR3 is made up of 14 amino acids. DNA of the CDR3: TGTGCCAGCAGTAAACAGGGAAGGGCAGATACGCAGTATTTT. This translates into CASSKQGRADTQYF.

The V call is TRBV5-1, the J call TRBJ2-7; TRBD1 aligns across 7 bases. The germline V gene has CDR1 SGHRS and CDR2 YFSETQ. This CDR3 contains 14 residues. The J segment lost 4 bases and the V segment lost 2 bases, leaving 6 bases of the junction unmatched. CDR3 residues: CASSLTGQQYEQYF. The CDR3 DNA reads TGCGCCAGCAGCTTAACGGGACAGCAGTACGAGCAGTACTTC.

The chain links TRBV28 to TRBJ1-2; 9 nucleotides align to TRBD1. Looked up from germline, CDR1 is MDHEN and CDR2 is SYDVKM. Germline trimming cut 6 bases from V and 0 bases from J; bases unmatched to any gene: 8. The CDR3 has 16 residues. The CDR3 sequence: CASRYTGGRANYGYTF. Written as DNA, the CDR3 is TGTGCCAGCAGATATACAGGGGGCCGAGCTAACTATGGCTACACCTTC.

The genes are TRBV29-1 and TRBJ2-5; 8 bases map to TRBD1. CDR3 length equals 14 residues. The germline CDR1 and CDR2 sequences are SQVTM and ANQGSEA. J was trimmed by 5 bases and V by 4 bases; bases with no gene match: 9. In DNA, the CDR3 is TGCAGCGTTGTCCTCCAGGGGGCTCGTGAGACCCAGTACTTC. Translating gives CSVVLQGARETQYF.

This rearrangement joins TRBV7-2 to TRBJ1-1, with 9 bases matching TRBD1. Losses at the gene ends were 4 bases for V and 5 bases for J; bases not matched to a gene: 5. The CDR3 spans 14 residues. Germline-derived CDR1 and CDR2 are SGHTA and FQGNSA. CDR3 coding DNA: TGTGCCAGCAGCTGGGGACAGGGATCGACTGAAGCTTTCTTT. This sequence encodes CASSWGQGSTEAFF.

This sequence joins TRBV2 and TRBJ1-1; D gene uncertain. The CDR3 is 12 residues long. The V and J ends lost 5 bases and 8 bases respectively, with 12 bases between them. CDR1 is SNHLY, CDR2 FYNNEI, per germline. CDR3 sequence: CASSRDVSEAFF. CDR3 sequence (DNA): TGTGCCAGCAGTCGTGACGTCTCCGAAGCTTTCTTT.

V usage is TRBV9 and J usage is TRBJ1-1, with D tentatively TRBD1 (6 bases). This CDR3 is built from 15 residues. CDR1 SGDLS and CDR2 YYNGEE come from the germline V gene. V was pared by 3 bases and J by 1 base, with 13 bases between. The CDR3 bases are TGTGCCAGCAGCGCAGCCGGGGGCGCGAACACTGAAGCTTTCTTT. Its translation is CASSAAGGANTEAFF.

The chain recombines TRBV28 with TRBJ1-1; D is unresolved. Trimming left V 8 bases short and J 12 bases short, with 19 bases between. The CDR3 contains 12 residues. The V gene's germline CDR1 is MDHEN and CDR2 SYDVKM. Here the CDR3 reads CASRVVQRRSFF. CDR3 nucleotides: TGTGCCAGCCGGGTGGTGCAGAGGAGATCTTTCTTT.